Below are 15 T cell receptor beta chains sequenced from a single sample in a study of T cell clonality in common variable immunodeficiency. The protocol was immunoSEQ multiplex PCR, while the TCRdb copy is restricted to in-frame clones and leaves out a portion. The sample has around 47,000 clones, none seen only once; the top ten hold about 2%. Sequences were obtained from peripheral blood mononuclear cells. These receptors originate from a person between 18 and 75 years old in good health.

This clone was counted ten times or more. The missing CDR3 end, 3 residues past where the read stops, is filled in from the germline J gene. The chain links TRBV6-1 to TRBJ2-3, with 7 bases lining up with TRBD2. This CDR3 has 15 residues. The germline V gene encodes CDR1 MNHNS and CDR2 SASEGT. V was pared by 1 base and J by 5 bases, with 6 bases of the junction left unmatched. The CDR3 bases that were read are TGTGCCAGCAGTGAAGGGGTGGGAGGGGTAGATACG. Translation gives CASSEGVGGVDT. The whole CDR3 region reads CASSEGVGGVDTQYF.

This clone was counted only a few times. A much larger clonotype is one base distant, so this may be a read error. The read ends 3 residues shy of where the CDR3 ends; the end is completed using the germline J gene. This same CDR3 is encoded by further DNA sequences in the sample. The chain links TRBV2 to TRBJ1-1, with a weak D call TRBD1 (5 bases). Germline CDR1 is SNHLY and CDR2 is FYNNEI. The CDR3 loop spans 15 amino acids. CDR3 sequence reads: CASSLRAGMNTEAFF. Partial CDR3 DNA: TGTGCCAGCAGTCTCAGGGCAGGAATGAACACTGAG.

The table lists this clone with many counts. With the read ending 3 residues before the CDR3 end, the germline J gene is used to fill in that end. V gene TRBV4-1 combines with J gene TRBJ1-3; maybe TRBD1 (5 bases). V was pared by 1 base and J by 1 base, with 14 bases between. This CDR3 has 17 residues. The germline CDR1 and CDR2 sequences are MGHRA and YSYEKL. The CDR3 bases that were read are TGCGCCAGCAGCCAAGGGATCGGAAGGGGATCTGGAAACACC. Amino acid sequence: CASSQGIGRGSGNT. From start to end, the CDR3 is CASSQGIGRGSGNTIYF.

In this sample, this clone turned up many times. The CDR3 end is not reached by the read, which stops 3 residues before it; the germline J gene fills it in. The chain has TRBV7-2 and TRBJ2-3; possibly TRBD2 for D (5 bases). The germline V and J ends were trimmed by 2 bases and 4 bases, with 7 bases remaining between them. The CDR3 covers 13 residues. CDR1 SGHTA and CDR2 FQGNSA come from the germline V gene. The CDR3 protein is CASSLLGADTQYF. CDR3 bases read: TGTGCCAGCAGCTTACTCGGGGCAGATACG.

This clone was observed many times. The read ends 3 residues early relative to the CDR3; the germline J gene fills the gap. The gene calls are TRBV5-1 and TRBJ1-2; 7 positions agree with TRBD1. CDR3 length: 13 residues. CDR1 is SGHRS and CDR2 is YFSETQ in the germline V gene. The CDR3 here is CASSFEGAEGYTF. The DNA read from the CDR3 is TGCGCCAGCAGCTTTGAGGGGGCGGAGGGC.

This clone was recorded many times. The read is 3 residues too short to cover the CDR3 end, so that end is filled in from the germline J gene. V is TRBV5-1 and J is TRBJ2-7; D gene uncertain. Germline values: CDR1 SGHRS, CDR2 YFSETQ. Trimming took 4 bases from V and 2 from J, leaving 16 bases between them. The CDR3 totals 15 residues. The CDR3 loop is CASSQRPGGTYEQYF. CDR3 DNA, as far as it was read: TGCGCCAGCAGCCAACGCCCCGGCGGAACCTACGAG.

This clone has only a few counts. Sequencing ends 3 residues short of the CDR3 end; the germline J gene provides the rest. The chain links TRBV7-8 to TRBJ2-7; 10 bases line up with TRBD2. V lost 2 bases to trimming and J lost 6 bases; unmatched junction nucleotides: 10. Germline V gene lookup returns CDR1 SGHVS and CDR2 FQNEAQ. The CDR3 loop spans 16 amino acids. The CDR3 bases that were read are TGTGCCAGCAGCTTAATTCCGAGACTAGCGGGCCCCGAG. Its translation is CASSLIPRLAGPE. The full CDR3 protein reads CASSLIPRLAGPEQYF.

This clone was seen a few times. Partial CDR3 DNA: TGTGCCAGCAGTGGGACTAGCGGGAGCTACAATGAG. Its protein is CASSGTSGSYNE. The whole CDR3 reads CASSGTSGSYNEQFF. The V gene is TRBV6-4, the J gene TRBJ2-1; 13 bases fit TRBD2. The CDR3 end lies 3 residues beyond the end of the read and is filled in from the germline J gene. This CDR3 spans 15 amino acids. Looked up from germline, CDR1 is MRHNA and CDR2 is SNTAGT. J lost 3 bases, V lost 4 bases, and 0 bases had no gene match.

This clone was seen ten or more times. Incomplete CDR3 DNA: TGTGCCAGCAGCTTAGCGACAGCCGAACAAGAGACC. It specifies CASSLATAEQET. The whole CDR3 sequence is CASSLATAEQETQYF. V usage is TRBV7-9 and J usage is TRBJ2-5; maybe TRBD1 (5 bases). The read ends 3 residues before the CDR3 terminus; that terminus is restored from the germline J gene. V lost 0 bases to trimming and J lost 2 bases, with 10 bases between them. The V gene's germline CDR1 is SEHNR and CDR2 FQNEAQ (reference sequence). This CDR3 spans 15 amino acids.

This clone showed up many times. The missing CDR3 end, 3 residues past where the read stops, is filled in from the germline J gene. The chain joins TRBV4-1 to TRBJ2-3, with TRBD1 matching 7 bases. The length of the CDR3 is 14 residues. The V gene end was trimmed by 3 bases and the J gene end by 4 bases; junction bases not matched to a gene: 4. CDR1 and CDR2 (germline): MGHRA, YSYEKL. The CDR3 sequence: CASSQTGRADTQYF. Incomplete CDR3 DNA: TGCGCCAGCAGCCAGACAGGGCGAGCAGATACG.

The table lists this clone with many counts. The CDR3 end falls 3 residues outside the read, so it is completed with the germline J gene. The V and J genes are TRBV30 and TRBJ1-2, with D possibly matching TRBD1 (5 bases). The germline V gene encodes CDR1 GTSNPN and CDR2 SVGIG (reference sequence). The CDR3 extends over 11 amino acids. The sequenced part of the CDR3 DNA is TGTGCCTGTACGGGGGAAGAAGGC. Encoded protein: CACTGEEG. The whole CDR3 protein is CACTGEEGYTF.

This clone was picked up many times. The read terminates 3 residues before the CDR3 end, so the remaining end is supplied by the germline J gene. The chain has TRBV30 and TRBJ2-7; D not certain. The V end was cut by 4 bases, the J end by 2 bases, with 6 bases between. CDR3 size: 11 residues. The germline V gene encodes CDR1 GTSNPN and CDR2 SVGIG (reference sequence). Incomplete CDR3 DNA: TGTGCCTGGAAAACTACCTACGAG. Amino acid sequence: CAWKTTYE. The full CDR3 sequence reads CAWKTTYEQYF.

This clone came up many times. The observed sequence ends 3 residues before the CDR3 terminus, with the missing tail filled in from the germline J gene. This rearrangement joins TRBV29-1 to TRBJ1-2; D remains unclear. Trimming removed 4 bases at V and 1 base at J, with 13 bases between. The CDR3 loop spans 14 amino acids. CDR1 and CDR2 (germline): SQVTM, ANQGSEA. The CDR3 loop reads CSVVARSNNYGYTF. The CDR3 bases that were read are TGCAGCGTTGTCGCCAGATCCAATAACTATGGC.

This clone appeared a few times. The read terminates 3 residues before the CDR3 end, so the remaining end is supplied by the germline J gene. The rearrangement uses TRBV2 and TRBJ2-7; D remains ambiguous. Germline CDR1 SNHLY, CDR2 FYNNEI. The CDR3 consists of 14 residues. V dropped 6 bases and J dropped 1 base, with 13 bases sitting between them. CDR3 DNA (partial): TGTGCCAGCAGGCAGAGAGCGCCATCCTACGAG. The encoded protein is CASRQRAPSYE. In full, the CDR3 reads CASRQRAPSYEQYF.

This clone was counted many times. The read comes to an end 3 residues before the CDR3 does, leaving the germline J gene to fill in the end. The chain uses TRBV12-3 or TRBV12-4 and TRBJ2-3; D perhaps matches TRBD2 (5 bases). The CDR3 runs to 15 residues. V lost 1 base to trimming and J lost 4 bases, with 12 bases between them. This CDR3 is CASSLVPTRADTQYF. The CDR3 bases that were read are TGTGCCAGCAGTTTAGTCCCGACGAGGGCAGATACG.